This T cell receptor beta chain was documented in a study of graft-versus-host responses after intestinal transplantation. Study background: Transplantation in recipients was multivisceral, liver-intestinal, or isolated intestinal. Each recipient received anti-thymocyte globulin induction, then tacrolimus and steroids for 3 to 4 years.

Comment on this clone: Its target is unknown.

This CDR3 contains 13 residues. The V end was cut by 6 bases, the J end by 3 bases, with 11 bases between. Germline CDR1 and CDR2: MNHEY and SVGAGI. Measured with immunoSEQ multiplex PCR; TCRdb has only the in-frame clones, and not every one. The sample has around 130,000 clones, about 92% seen once. Study-level points and caveats: With peak circulating GvH clone levels came an association with early post-transplant HvG declines. GvH clones turned up in recipient marrow; some had shown up first in ileum or blood.

The sequences come from unstimulated CD4+ T cells sorted from spleen or lymph node cells, collected before intestinal transplant. V is TRBV6-5 and J is TRBJ1-1; D not resolved. The sequence derives from a human donor who received an intestinal transplant. The CDR3 DNA sequence: TGTGCCAGCAGCAGGTTTCAGGACACTGAAGCTTTCTTT. This sequence encodes CASSRFQDTEAFF.